The present T cell receptor beta chain was sequenced within a study of early T cells in non-severe SARS-CoV-2 infection. Background on the study: Unsorted whole-blood RNA was sequenced in bulk, leaving chains unpaired.

Germline V gene data show CDR1 as SGHRS and CDR2 as YFSETQ. The CDR3 sequence is 14 residues long. The ends were cut back, 3 bases at V and 4 bases at J, with 13 bases in the middle. TCRdb called the 5' RACE reads again in MiXCR, with one record for every CDR3 protein. There are fewer than 120,000 distinct CDR3 sequences in the sample; 10% to 15% occur only once, and about 4% lies in the top ten. This clonotype originated in an adult who was a healthcare worker with PCR-confirmed SARS-CoV-2 infection or an uninfected control (not recorded which). The rearrangement links TRBV5-1 to TRBJ2-5; D is unresolved. Sequencing used whole blood, obtained at baseline. CDR3 amino acids: CASSSPDGAETQYF. The CDR3 DNA reads as TGCGCCAGCAGCTCCCCGGACGGCGCAGAGACCCAGTACTTC.